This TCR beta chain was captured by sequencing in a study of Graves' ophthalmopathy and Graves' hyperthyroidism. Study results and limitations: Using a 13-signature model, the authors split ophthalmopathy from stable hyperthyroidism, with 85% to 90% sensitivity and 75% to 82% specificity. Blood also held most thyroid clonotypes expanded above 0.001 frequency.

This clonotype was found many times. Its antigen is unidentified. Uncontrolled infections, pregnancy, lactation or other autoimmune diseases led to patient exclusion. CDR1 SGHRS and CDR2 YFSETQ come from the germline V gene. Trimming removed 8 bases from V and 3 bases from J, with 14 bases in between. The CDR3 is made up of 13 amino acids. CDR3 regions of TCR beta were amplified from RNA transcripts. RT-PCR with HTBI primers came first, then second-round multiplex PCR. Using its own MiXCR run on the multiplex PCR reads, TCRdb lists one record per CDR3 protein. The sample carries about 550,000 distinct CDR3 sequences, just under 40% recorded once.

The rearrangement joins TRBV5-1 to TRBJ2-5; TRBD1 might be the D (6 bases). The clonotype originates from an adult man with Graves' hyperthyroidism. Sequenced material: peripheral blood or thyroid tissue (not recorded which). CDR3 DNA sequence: TGCGCCAGTAGTGGGGCAGGGGAAGAGACCCAGTACTTC. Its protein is CASSGAGEETQYF.